These T cell receptor beta chains were read from a single sample in a study of T cell responses to AZD1222 COVID-19 vaccine. Method: immunoSEQ multiplex PCR; TCRdb's copy keeps in-frame clones and lacks some. The sample holds over 150,000 clones; 87% are singletons and the top ten take approximately 0.97%. The sequences come from peripheral blood, collected 28 days after the second AZD1222 dose. The receptors derive from an adult who received the AZD1222 COVID-19 vaccine. The CDR3 runs from the conserved cysteine through the conserved F or W. A D gene is named only where the DNA matches it firmly. Size is stated for part of the rows, as once, few or many counts, or as a class when the clone is expanded.

>TRBV14|TRBJ2-7|-|-
CASSHTPRRESHEQYF
TGTGCCAGCTCTCACACCCCACGCAGGGAGTCACACGAGCAGTACTTC
>TRBV11-2|TRBJ2-2|-|-
CASSPKGGNTGELFF
TGTGCCAGCTCCCCGAAGGGGGGAAACACCGGGGAGCTGTTTTTT
>TRBV19|TRBJ1-1|-|-
CASSLGVAEAFF
TGTGCCAGTAGTCTAGGGGTTGCTGAAGCTTTCTTT
>TRBV2|TRBJ2-5|-|-
CASSGLQETQYF
TGTGCCAGCAGCGGACTGCAAGAGACCCAGTACTTC
>TRBV3-1/TRBV3-2|TRBJ1-2|-|once
CASSQGQGYGYTF
TGTGCCAGCAGCCAAGGTCAGGGGTATGGCTACACCTTC
>TRBV5-1|TRBJ1-1|TRBD1|few
CASSATYRGGNEAFF
TGCGCCAGCAGCGCCACTTACAGGGGTGGGAATGAAGCTTTCTTT
>TRBV30|TRBJ2-7|-|once
CAWRPGRGESYEQYF
TGTGCCTGGAGGCCGGGCCGGGGAGAGTCCTACGAGCAGTACTTC
>TRBV11-2|TRBJ1-2|-|-
CASSARGEGLYGYTF
TGTGCCAGCAGCGCGCGGGGCGAGGGTCTCTATGGCTACACCTTC
>TRBV6-2/TRBV6-3|TRBJ2-1|-|-
CASSYTGDNEQFF
TGTGCCAGCAGTTACACGGGGGACAATGAGCAGTTCTTC
>TRBV6-4|TRBJ2-7|TRBD2|few
CASSLLAGPYEQYF
TGTGCCAGCAGTCTACTAGCGGGCCCCTACGAGCAGTACTTC
>TRBV9|TRBJ1-1|-|-
CASSVGYRRGNTEAFF
TGTGCCAGCAGCGTAGGTTACAGGAGAGGAAATACTGAAGCTTTCTTT
>TRBV4-3|TRBJ1-3|-|-
CASSQDGQASGNTIYF
TGCGCCAGCAGCCAAGATGGTCAGGCCAGCGGAAACACCATATATTTT
>TRBV5-5|TRBJ2-1|TRBD2|-
CASSLLAGGYNEQFF
TGTGCCAGCAGCTTGCTAGCGGGGGGCTACAATGAGCAGTTCTTC
>TRBV11-2|TRBJ2-1|-|-
CASSLDLGAEQFF
TGTGCCAGCAGCTTAGATCTAGGGGCCGAGCAGTTCTTC
>TRBV27|TRBJ1-1|TRBD1|-
CASSFSGGVTEAFF
TGTGCCAGCAGTTTTTCAGGGGGCGTCACTGAAGCTTTCTTT
>TRBV10-1|TRBJ2-3|TRBD2|-
CASSESRRGVTDTQYF
TGCGCCAGCAGCGAGTCGAGGCGGGGGGTCACAGATACGCAGTATTTT
>TRBV4-1|TRBJ1-2|TRBD1|-
CASSQGKGAVYGYTF
TGCGCCAGCAGCCAAGGGAAGGGGGCCGTATATGGCTACACCTTC